This entry is about one T cell receptor (beta chain). This record comes from a study of sequential checkpoint blockade in melanoma. Some clones are missing from TCRdb's copy, which holds only in-frame ones; the method was immunoSEQ multiplex PCR. The sample has 2,000 to 2,500 clones, around 20% seen once; the top ten hold 20% to 25%. The length of the CDR3 is 14 residues. After removal of 6 bases from V and 2 bases from J, the junction contained 2 bases not matched to a gene. Germline V CDR1 and CDR2: LNHDA, SQIVND (reference sequence). Treatment in this sample: randomized to nivolumab then ipilimumab (arm A) or the reverse (arm B).

This receptor was identified in a human donor with melanoma. The rearrangement uses TRBV19 and TRBJ1-5, with 9 positions matching TRBD1. The sequencing used tumor tissue (inferred from file names), collected from a patient given nivolumab and ipilimumab in sequence. DNA for the CDR3: TGTGCCAGTAGGAGGACAGGGGGCAATCAGCCCCAGCATTTT. It encodes CASRRTGGNQPQHF.